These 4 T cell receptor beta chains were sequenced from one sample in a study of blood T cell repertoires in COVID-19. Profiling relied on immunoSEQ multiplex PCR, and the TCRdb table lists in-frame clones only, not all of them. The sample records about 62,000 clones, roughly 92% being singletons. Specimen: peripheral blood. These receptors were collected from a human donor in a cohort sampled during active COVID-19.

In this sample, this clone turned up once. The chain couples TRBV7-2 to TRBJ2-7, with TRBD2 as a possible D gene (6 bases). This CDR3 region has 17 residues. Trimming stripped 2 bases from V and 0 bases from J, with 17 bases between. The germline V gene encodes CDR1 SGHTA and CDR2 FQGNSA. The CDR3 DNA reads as TGTGCCAGCAGCTTAATCCCGACTAGGGACCCCTCCTACGAGCAGTACTTC. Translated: CASSLIPTRDPSYEQYF.

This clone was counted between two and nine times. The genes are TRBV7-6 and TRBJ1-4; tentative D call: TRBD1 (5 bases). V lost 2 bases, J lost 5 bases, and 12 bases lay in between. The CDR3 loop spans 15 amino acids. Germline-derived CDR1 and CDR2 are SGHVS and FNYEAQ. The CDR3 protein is CASSLMGQENEKLFF. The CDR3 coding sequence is TGTGCCAGCAGCTTAATGGGGCAGGAAAATGAAAAACTGTTTTTT.

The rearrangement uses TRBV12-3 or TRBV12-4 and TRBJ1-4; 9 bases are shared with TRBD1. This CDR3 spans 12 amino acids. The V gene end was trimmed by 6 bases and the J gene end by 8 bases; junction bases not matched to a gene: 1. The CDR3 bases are TGTGCCAGCAGGACAGGGGGGGAAAAACTGTTTTTT. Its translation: CASRTGGEKLFF.

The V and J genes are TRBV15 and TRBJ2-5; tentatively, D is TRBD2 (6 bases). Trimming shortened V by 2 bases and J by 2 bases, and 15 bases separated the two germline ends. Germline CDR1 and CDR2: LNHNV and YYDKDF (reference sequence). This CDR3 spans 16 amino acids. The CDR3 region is CATSRQIAGLQETQYF. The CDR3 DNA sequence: TGTGCCACCAGCAGACAGATTGCGGGATTACAAGAGACCCAGTACTTC.